This entry concerns a single T cell receptor (beta chain). The germline gives CDR1 SGHRS, CDR2 YFSETQ. The CDR3 is 15 residues long. The V segment lost 3 bases and the J segment 8 bases; nucleotides outside the gene matches: 8. This sample is drawn from a study of T cell responses to AZD1222 COVID-19 vaccine. Produced via immunoSEQ multiplex PCR; TCRdb's table is partial and in-frame only. The data show around 120,000 clones, 89% seen once. The chain links TRBV5-1 to TRBJ1-4, with 9 bases matching TRBD1. This TCR was sampled from an adult in good health. The specimen was peripheral blood, collected on day 0 of AZD1222 vaccination. The CDR3 here is CASSWSGTGTEKLFF. As DNA, the CDR3 is TGCGCCAGCAGCTGGTCCGGGACAGGGACAGAAAAACTGTTTTTT.